This T cell receptor (beta chain) was recovered during a study of a mutant IDH1 vaccine in newly diagnosed glioma. Study-wide context: Sex among treated patients split about 62% male, roughly 40% female; mean age was approximately 38 years. Patients were pretreated with radiotherapy, temozolomide, or both, mostly both. Held at week 35, visit V12 was the safety follow-up, and visit V13 followed at week 47.

The CDR3 length is 15 residues. Trimming left V 3 bases short and J 2 bases short, with 10 bases between. Germline-derived CDR1 and CDR2 are LNHDA and SQIVND (reference sequence). In the case of this clone: Its target is not known.

As for time point: week 47, end of study. Each dose of the vaccine consisted of 300 ug of mutant IDH1 20-mer peptide, with topical imiquimod. Vaccinations, eight in total, occurred in weeks 1, 3, 5, 7, 11, 15, 19, 23. Using immunoSEQ multiplex PCR, the repertoire was profiled, and TCRdb retains in-frame clones only, with some absent. In the table there are 40,000 or so clones, 65% to 90% of which are singletons. The origin of this receptor is a man aged 18 to 30 with glioma. Some clones in this sample may be carry-over from other donors' samples. Sequenced here: PBMCs, sampled from a glioma patient whose treatment included an IDH1 peptide vaccine. V is TRBV19 and J is TRBJ2-2; possibly TRBD2 for D (5 bases). The CDR3 sequence: CASSMALANTGELFF. The CDR3 nucleotides are TGTGCCAGTAGTATGGCGCTAGCAAACACCGGGGAGCTGTTTTTT.